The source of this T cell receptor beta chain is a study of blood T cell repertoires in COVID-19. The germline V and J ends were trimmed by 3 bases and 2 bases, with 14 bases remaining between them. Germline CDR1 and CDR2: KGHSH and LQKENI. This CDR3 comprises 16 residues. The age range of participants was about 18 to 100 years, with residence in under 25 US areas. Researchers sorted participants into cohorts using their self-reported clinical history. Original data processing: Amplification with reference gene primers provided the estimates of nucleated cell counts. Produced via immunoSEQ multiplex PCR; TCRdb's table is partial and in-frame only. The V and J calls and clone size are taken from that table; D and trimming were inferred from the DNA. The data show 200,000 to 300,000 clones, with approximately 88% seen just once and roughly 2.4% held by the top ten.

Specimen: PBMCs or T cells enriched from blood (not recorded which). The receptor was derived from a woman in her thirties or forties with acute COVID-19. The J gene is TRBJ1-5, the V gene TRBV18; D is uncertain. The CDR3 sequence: CASSPQFSVGNQPQHF. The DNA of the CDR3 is TGTGCCAGCTCACCTCAGTTCTCAGTCGGCAATCAGCCCCAGCATTTT.